Shown below are 28 T cell receptor beta chains from a single sample sequenced in a study of T cell responses to AZD1222 COVID-19 vaccine. TCRdb's copy holds only in-frame clones and misses some; the assay was immunoSEQ multiplex PCR. This table holds approximately 88,000 clones, about 89% found once. Sequencing was performed on peripheral blood, taken 28 days after the second AZD1222 dose. These receptors all come from an adult who received the AZD1222 COVID-19 vaccine.

This chain uses TRBV7-9 with TRBJ1-5; a possible D gene is TRBD1 (6 bases). Between the trimmed V and J ends, which lost 1 base and 4 bases, there was a span of 14 bases. CDR1 and CDR2 from the germline V gene are SEHNR and FQNEAQ (reference sequence). The CDR3 totals 16 residues. This chain's CDR3 is CASSLDQQGLNQPQHF. Written as DNA, the CDR3 is TGTGCCAGCAGCTTAGACCAACAGGGTCTAAATCAGCCCCAGCATTTT. Using reference TRBV7-9 and TRBJ1-5 for the parts outside the CDR3, the full variable domain is DTGVSQNPRHKITKRGQNVTFRCDPISEHNRLYWYRQTLGQGPEFLTYFQNEAQLEKSRLLSDRFSAERPKGSFSTLEIQRTEQGDSAMYLCASSLDQQGLNQPQHFGDGTRLSIL.

The chain uses TRBV2 and TRBJ1-1; 7 nucleotides align to TRBD1. The trim removed 9 bases at V and 4 bases at J, leaving 5 bases unmatched. CDR1 and CDR2 from the germline V gene are SNHLY and FYNNEI. The CDR3 is made up of 12 amino acids. The CDR3 is CARDRFLTEAFF. The CDR3 bases are TGTGCCAGGGACAGGTTTCTCACTGAAGCTTTCTTT.

The chain has TRBV6-5 and TRBJ1-2, with 7 bases fitting TRBD1. Germline CDR1 reads MNHEY; CDR2 reads SVGAGI. CDR3 length: 13 residues. Trimming at V came to 9 bases and at J to 6 bases, leaving 10 bases not matched to a gene. The CDR3 here is CASLVRQGHGYTF. The CDR3 DNA sequence: TGTGCCAGTTTAGTTAGACAGGGTCATGGCTACACCTTC.

The chain joins TRBV7-8 to TRBJ2-4; either TRBD1 or TRBD2 may fit D (5 bases each). V was clipped by 1 base and J by 6 bases, with 10 bases between them. The germline V gene encodes CDR1 SGHVS and CDR2 FQNEAQ. CDR3 length equals 14 residues. CDR3 amino acids: CASSLGGAGNIQYF. The CDR3 nucleotides are TGTGCCAGCAGCTTAGGAGGGGCTGGAAACATTCAGTACTTC.

The chain is built from TRBV9 and TRBJ2-1; TRBD2 agrees at 10 bases. The CDR3 covers 14 residues. CDR1 SGDLS and CDR2 YYNGEE come from the germline V gene. Losses at the gene ends were 7 bases for V and 4 bases for J; bases not matched to a gene: 5. The CDR3 spells CASAPSGGYNEQFF. The CDR3 DNA follows: TGTGCCAGCGCCCCTAGCGGGGGTTACAATGAGCAGTTCTTC.

The V gene is TRBV2, the J gene TRBJ1-2; tentatively, D is TRBD1 (6 bases). The V gene lost 8 bases and the J gene lost 3 bases, with 13 bases spanning the gap. This CDR3 contains 13 residues. Germline CDR1 is SNHLY and CDR2 is FYNNEI. The CDR3 DNA is TGTGCCAGCCATACAGGGATCGACTATGGCTACACCTTC. Translation: CASHTGIDYGYTF.

The CDR3 DNA reads as TGTGCCAGCAGCGCCGCGGCTAGGGGGACGCAGTATTTT. As protein: CASSAAARGTQYF. The rearrangement links TRBV9 to TRBJ2-3; a weak D match, TRBD1 (6 bases). The germline V gene encodes CDR1 SGDLS and CDR2 YYNGEE. V dropped 3 bases and J dropped 9 bases, with 14 bases sitting between them. The length of the CDR3 is 13 residues.

This rearrangement joins TRBV3-1 (or the pseudogene TRBV3-2) to TRBJ1-1, with no clear D. This CDR3 comprises 11 residues. V shed 4 bases and J shed 1 base, with 1 base lying between them. CDR1 is LGHDT and CDR2 is YNNKEL in the germline V gene (reference sequence). CDR3 nucleotide sequence: TGTGCCAGCAGCCGGAACACTGAAGCTTTCTTT. This codes for CASSRNTEAFF.

The V and J genes are TRBV5-1 and TRBJ2-2; 11 nucleotides agree with TRBD2. CDR1 SGHRS and CDR2 YFSETQ come from the germline V gene. The CDR3 sequence is 15 residues long. J lost 6 bases, V lost 3 bases, and 4 bases had no gene match. CDR3 protein: CASSSVTSGAGELFF. In nucleotides, the CDR3 is TGCGCCAGCAGCTCGGTGACTAGCGGGGCCGGGGAGCTGTTTTTT.

This chain connects TRBV5-1 to TRBJ1-4, with D unresolved. CDR1 SGHRS and CDR2 YFSETQ come from the germline V gene. The CDR3 has 14 amino acids. V lost 2 bases, J lost 4 bases, and 9 bases lay in between. The CDR3 DNA follows: TGCGCCAGCAGCTTCTACAGCCTTAATGAAAAACTGTTTTTT. It translates to CASSFYSLNEKLFF.

The V and J genes are TRBV19 and TRBJ2-1; D not certain. Between the trimmed V and J ends, which lost 3 bases and 6 bases, there was a span of 15 bases. The CDR3 has 15 amino acids. Germline assignment: CDR1 LNHDA and CDR2 SQIVND (reference sequence). The CDR3 DNA reads TGTGCCAGTAGTATCTTTATCGGCCACATCAATGAGCAGTTCTTC. Protein product: CASSIFIGHINEQFF. Full variable domain (remainder filled in from reference TRBV19 and TRBJ2-1): DGGITQSPKYLFRKEGQNVTLSCEQNLNHDAMYWYRQDPGQGLRLIYYSQIVNDFQKGDIAEGYSVSREKKESFPLTVTSAQKNPTAFYLCASSIFIGHINEQFFGPGTRLTVL.

The chain uses TRBV11-2 and TRBJ1-2, with D uncertain. The germline V gene has CDR1 SGHAT and CDR2 FQNNGV. CDR3 size: 13 residues. V lost 0 bases and J lost 7, with 9 bases in between. The CDR3 DNA sequence: TGTGCCAGCAGCTTAGATATCGGGGTTGGCTACACCTTC. Translating it yields CASSLDIGVGYTF.

This chain connects TRBV7-6 to TRBJ1-3; 8 bases map to TRBD1. Germline CDR1 SGHVS, CDR2 FNYEAQ. The CDR3 extends over 17 amino acids. J lost 0 bases, V lost 4 bases, and 8 bases had no gene match. The CDR3 sequence is CASSYGQGPISGNTIYF. CDR3 DNA sequence: TGTGCCAGCAGCTACGGACAGGGCCCGATCTCTGGAAACACCATATATTTT.

The V and J genes are TRBV6-5 and TRBJ1-1; D not certain. V dropped 0 bases and J dropped 1 base, with 12 bases sitting between them. Looked up from germline, CDR1 is MNHEY and CDR2 is SVGAGI. The CDR3 has 16 residues. The CDR3 here is CASSYSTNRKNTEAFF. CDR3 DNA sequence: TGTGCCAGCAGTTACTCCACGAACAGAAAGAACACTGAAGCTTTCTTT.

The rearrangement joins TRBV4-2 to TRBJ2-2; 7 bases are shared with TRBD2. The CDR3 is made up of 16 amino acids. The germline V gene has CDR1 LGHNA and CDR2 YNFKEQ. Trimming cost V 1 base and J 7 bases; bases outside gene matches: 9. CDR3 nucleotide sequence: TGTGCCAGCAGCCAAGGTAGTGCGGGGGACCACGGGGAGCTGTTTTTT. Its protein is CASSQGSAGDHGELFF.

This chain connects TRBV5-1 to TRBJ2-5; D is unclear. The CDR3 extends over 15 amino acids. The V end lost 3 bases, the J end lost 6 bases, and 18 bases lay between the germline ends. Germline values: CDR1 SGHRS, CDR2 YFSETQ. The CDR3: CASSSSGSFRKTQYF. CDR3 sequence (DNA): TGCGCCAGCAGCTCCTCCGGGTCATTCAGGAAGACCCAGTACTTC.

The J gene is TRBJ1-5, the V gene TRBV7-8; D perhaps matches TRBD1 (5 bases). This CDR3 has 16 residues. Trimming stripped 4 bases from V and 7 bases from J, with 20 bases between. The germline V gene has CDR1 SGHVS and CDR2 FQNEAQ. CDR3 amino acids: CASSSRGGGVKQPQHF. The CDR3 DNA follows: TGTGCCAGCAGCTCTCGTGGGGGGGGAGTGAAGCAGCCCCAGCATTTT.

V gene TRBV1 combines with J gene TRBJ2-5; no DNA check was done on the table's D call, TRBD2. TRBV1 is given as a pseudogene. This CDR3 spans 15 amino acids. The CDR3 reads CTSSLSTSGGETQYF. CDR3 nucleotides: TGCACCAGCAGCCTGTCGACTAGCGGGGGTGAGACCCAGTACTTC.

The chain couples TRBV7-3 to TRBJ1-2; unclear D gene. The CDR3 runs to 13 residues. Trimming left V 5 bases short and J 0 bases short, with 7 bases between. Germline V lookup: CDR1 SGHTA, CDR2 FQGTGA. CDR3 amino acids: CASSPQPNYGYTF. The CDR3 coding sequence is TGTGCCAGCAGCCCTCAGCCTAACTATGGCTACACCTTC.

J is TRBJ2-1 and V is TRBV19; 9 bases are a match to TRBD1. Losses at the gene ends were 5 bases for V and 7 bases for J; bases not matched to a gene: 9. Germline V gene data show CDR1 as LNHDA and CDR2 as SQIVND (reference sequence). The CDR3 length is 15 residues. The DNA for the CDR3 is TGTGCCAGTAGTTCACCGGGACAGGGTGAGAATGAGCAGTTCTTC. It codes for CASSSPGQGENEQFF.

The chain carries TRBV7-9 and TRBJ2-2, with TRBD1 matching over 9 bases. The CDR3 has 15 amino acids. Germline V gene data show CDR1 as SEHNR and CDR2 as FQNEAQ (reference sequence). V lost 7 bases, J lost 5 bases, and 8 bases stayed unmatched. Here the CDR3 reads CASTKQGAGTGELFF. The CDR3 DNA is TGTGCCAGCACGAAACAGGGGGCAGGGACCGGGGAGCTGTTTTTT. Full variable domain (outside the CDR3, taken from reference TRBV7-9 and TRBJ2-2): DTGVSQNPRHKITKRGQNVTFRCDPISEHNRLYWYRQTLGQGPEFLTYFQNEAQLEKSRLLSDRFSAERPKGSFSTLEIQRTEQGDSAMYLCASTKQGAGTGELFFGEGSRLTVL.

The rearrangement links TRBV6-5 to TRBJ1-2; D is unclear. V was shortened by 5 bases and J by 4 bases, with 11 bases between the two germline ends. The CDR3 contains 13 residues. Germline V gene lookup returns CDR1 MNHEY and CDR2 SVGAGI. CDR3 sequence: CASSTPYSYGYTF. The CDR3 DNA reads TGTGCCAGCAGTACCCCCTACAGCTATGGCTACACCTTC.

This chain connects TRBV4-1 to TRBJ1-4; the match to TRBD1 covers 7 bases. Per germline, CDR1 MGHRA and CDR2 YSYEKL. The CDR3 is 14 residues long. V was clipped by 5 bases and J by 2 bases; unmatched bases: 2. CDR3 nucleotides: TGCGCCAGCAGCTGGGACAGCACTAATGAAAAACTGTTTTTT. This gives the protein CASSWDSTNEKLFF.

V and J are TRBV29-1 and TRBJ2-2; TRBD2 aligns across 11 bases. Germline CDR1 SQVTM, CDR2 ANQGSEA. The CDR3 contains 15 residues. The V gene end was trimmed by 7 bases and the J gene end by 5 bases; junction bases not matched to a gene: 9. The CDR3 is CSAGSLAGGTGELFF. The CDR3 DNA sequence: TGCAGCGCCGGAAGCCTAGCGGGGGGAACCGGGGAGCTGTTTTTT.

The V call is TRBV4-2, the J call TRBJ2-7; 7 bases fit TRBD1. Germline V lookup: CDR1 LGHNA, CDR2 YNFKEQ. The CDR3 runs to 12 residues. The junction had 5 bases not matched to a gene; V was cut back by 5 bases and J by 7 bases. The CDR3 DNA sequence: TGTGCCAGCAGCTTGCAGGGGGATGAGCAGTACTTC. Translation: CASSLQGDEQYF.

For the CDR3, the DNA is TGTGCCAGCAGCCTCCGGGACAGCAATCAGCCCCAGCATTTT. Encoded protein: CASSLRDSNQPQHF. The rearrangement uses TRBV3-1 (or the pseudogene TRBV3-2) and TRBJ1-5; possible D gene TRBD1, 5 bases. V was shortened by 4 bases and J by 1 base, with 8 bases between the two germline ends. The germline V gene has CDR1 LGHDT and CDR2 YNNKEL (reference sequence). The CDR3 length is 14 residues.

The rearrangement links TRBV12-5 to TRBJ1-1; unclear D gene. The CDR3 totals 13 residues. Germline V CDR1 and CDR2: LGHNT, FRNRAP. V gave up 1 base and J gave up 4 bases, with 7 bases separating them. This chain's CDR3 is CASGLGGSTEAFF. DNA of the CDR3: TGTGCTAGTGGTTTGGGAGGGTCCACTGAAGCTTTCTTT.

The count of this clone is one. The gene calls are TRBV6-5 and TRBJ2-7; D might be TRBD2 (5 bases). V was pared by 6 bases and J by 4 bases, with 10 bases between. There are 12 residues in the CDR3. Germline V lookup: CDR1 MNHEY, CDR2 SVGAGI. In DNA form, the CDR3 reads TGTGCCAGCAGGGACTTTACTTACGAGCAGTACTTC. Protein: CASRDFTYEQYF.